Each of the 22 T cell receptor beta chains below was sequenced from the same sample in a study of control samples from healthy donors and cancer patients. Produced via immunoSEQ multiplex PCR; TCRdb's table is partial and in-frame only. The repertoire holds approximately 40,000 clones, with about 75% as singletons. Sequenced material: formalin-fixed, paraffin-embedded tissue. Source of these receptors: a male donor with melanoma.

A word on this clone: The same CDR3 can be traced to other DNA sequences in this sample. The V call is TRBV7-6, the J call TRBJ1-1; D perhaps matches TRBD1 (6 bases). Germline V CDR1 and CDR2: SGHVS, FNYEAQ. V was clipped by 1 base and J by 2 bases, with 11 bases between them. CDR3 length: 15 amino acids. The CDR3, as DNA: TGTGCCAGCAGCTTAGGTCAGGGGAAAAACACTGAAGCTTTCTTT. Amino acid sequence: CASSLGQGKNTEAFF.

Within the sample, this clone is medium-sized. The chain uses TRBV6-1 and TRBJ2-7; unclear D gene. The CDR3 consists of 13 residues. V shed 1 base and J shed 2 bases, with 6 bases lying between them. In germline, CDR1 is MNHNS, CDR2 SASEGT. The DNA for the CDR3 is TGTGCCAGCAGTGAAGTCGGTCCCTACGAGCAGTACTTC. Translation: CASSEVGPYEQYF.

The V call is TRBV2, the J call TRBJ2-7; the D gene is possibly TRBD1 (6 bases). Per the germline V gene, CDR1 is SNHLY and CDR2 is FYNNEI. The CDR3 totals 13 residues. Trimming left V 4 bases short and J 7 bases short, with 14 bases between. Here the CDR3 reads CASSGGPRGEQYF. The CDR3 nucleotides read TGTGCCAGCAGTGGAGGTCCGAGGGGGGAGCAGTACTTC.

The chain combines TRBV11-2 with TRBJ2-4; 8 positions agree with TRBD1. The length of the CDR3 is 17 residues. Unmatched junction bases numbered 11, after V lost 1 base and J lost 6 bases. Germline V gene data show CDR1 as SGHAT and CDR2 as FQNNGV. Here the CDR3 reads CASSLVPQGATGNIQYF. The CDR3 coding sequence is TGTGCCAGCAGCTTAGTCCCCCAGGGGGCGACTGGAAACATTCAGTACTTC.

Note on this clone: Since a much larger clone is just one base distant, this may be a read error. The genes are TRBV24-1 and TRBJ1-5; D unresolved. CDR1 and CDR2 from the germline V gene are KGHDR and SFDVKD. This CDR3 region has 14 residues. CDR3 bases: TGTGCCATCAGTGACACTGGGAGCAATCAGCCCCAGCATTTT. It codes for CAISDTGSNQPQHF.

The chain couples TRBV2 to TRBJ2-1, with D perhaps matching TRBD2 (5 bases). The V end was cut by 1 base, the J end by 0 bases, with 10 bases between. Germline assignment: CDR1 SNHLY and CDR2 FYNNEI. The CDR3 has 16 amino acids. CDR3: CASSEGGFHSYNEQFF. DNA of the CDR3: TGTGCCAGCAGTGAAGGCGGGTTTCACTCCTACAATGAGCAGTTCTTC.

About this clone: Different DNA sequences within this sample yield the same CDR3. The V gene is TRBV4-2, the J gene TRBJ2-3, with TRBD2 matching over 7 bases. From germline, CDR1 is LGHNA and CDR2 YNFKEQ. This CDR3 region has 17 residues. V dropped 0 bases and J dropped 0; count of bases not matched to a gene: 6. The CDR3 DNA reads TGTGCCAGCAGCCAAGACTTACTAGCGACTAGCACAGATACGCAGTATTTT. Its protein is CASSQDLLATSTDTQYF.

This chain connects TRBV10-3 to TRBJ1-1; D is ambiguous. CDR1 and CDR2 (germline): ENHRY, SYGVKD. The CDR3 totals 15 residues. With 0 bases removed from V and 5 bases from J, the gap between germline ends came to 13 bases. As DNA, the CDR3 is TGTGCCATCAGTGAGTCGATATCCCCCCGGACTGAAGCTTTCTTT. It yields the protein CAISESISPRTEAFF.

The gene calls are TRBV23-1 and TRBJ2-2; 7 bases fit TRBD1. TRBV23-1 is an ORF; its function is uncertain. With V trimmed by 4 bases and J by 6 bases, 11 bases remained unmatched. The CDR3 covers 16 residues. The CDR3 DNA follows: TGCGCCAGCAGTCTTACCGTGGGGACAGTATCCGGGGAGCTGTTTTTT. This codes for CASSLTVGTVSGELFF.

This clone showed up just once. The chain combines TRBV7-6 with TRBJ2-7, with TRBD1 as a possible D gene (6 bases). From germline, CDR1 is SGHVS and CDR2 FNYEAQ. The CDR3 has 15 residues. The V and J ends lost 3 bases and 2 bases respectively, with 14 bases between them. CDR3 protein: CASSFGGQGPYEQYF. CDR3 nucleotide sequence: TGTGCCAGCAGCTTTGGGGGTCAGGGGCCCTACGAGCAGTACTTC.

Here the CDR3 DNA reads TGTGCCAGCCGCCCCTGGAGCCAGTACTTC. Translation: CASRPWSQYF. J is TRBJ2-5 and V is TRBV27; D gene unclear. The CDR3 extends over 10 amino acids. V lost 8 bases and J 10 bases, leaving 11 bases between the germline ends. Germline values: CDR1 MNHEY, CDR2 SMNVEV (reference sequence).

V and J are TRBV19 and TRBJ2-7; D may be TRBD2 (6 bases). The CDR3 length is 15 residues. Trimming took 6 bases from V and 3 from J, leaving 18 bases between them. CDR1 LNHDA and CDR2 SQIVND come from the germline V gene (reference sequence). CDR3 region: CASSRAAGPNYEQYF. The CDR3 region has the DNA TGTGCCAGTAGCAGGGCCGCGGGGCCAAACTACGAGCAGTACTTC.

This chain connects TRBV6-5 to TRBJ1-2; 9 bases line up with TRBD1. Trimming took 5 bases from V and 4 from J; bases not matched to a gene: 5. Germline-derived CDR1 and CDR2 are MNHEY and SVGAGI. The CDR3 loop spans 14 amino acids. The CDR3 loop is CASSNRGLVYGYTF. The CDR3 DNA follows: TGTGCCAGCAGTAACAGGGGGCTCGTCTATGGCTACACCTTC.

The chain employs TRBV7-8 and TRBJ2-1; no clear D. The CDR3 covers 11 residues. From germline, CDR1 is SGHVS and CDR2 FQNEAQ. V was cut by 2 bases and J by 15 bases, with 11 bases left in between. The CDR3 protein is CASSLLSAWFF. The CDR3 region has the DNA TGTGCCAGCAGCTTACTGAGCGCGTGGTTCTTC.

The V call is TRBV6-2 or TRBV6-3, the J call TRBJ1-2; the D is unclear. Germline V gene data show CDR1 as MNHEY and CDR2 as SVGEGT. This CDR3 is 11 amino acids long. The V and J ends lost 5 bases and 8 bases respectively, with 9 bases between them. DNA of the CDR3: TGTGCCAGCAGTCCGTCCGTAGGCTACACCTTC. As protein: CASSPSVGYTF.

The CDR3 DNA follows: TGTGCCAGCTCACCCTGGGACAGGGAGAGGTCAAAGGAGACCCAGTACTTC. Its translation: CASSPWDRERSKETQYF. The chain combines TRBV18 with TRBJ2-5, with 9 nucleotides matching TRBD1. The CDR3 consists of 17 residues. The V gene end was trimmed by 3 bases and the J gene end by 5 bases; junction bases not matched to a gene: 13. Germline CDR1 reads KGHSH; CDR2 reads LQKENI.

The CDR3 coding sequence is TGTGCCAGCATCATTGGGGGCGGGAGGCCAGATACGCAGTATTTT. Encoded protein: CASIIGGGRPDTQYF. This chain uses TRBV28 with TRBJ2-3; 8 nucleotides line up with TRBD2. The germline V gene has CDR1 MDHEN and CDR2 SYDVKM. V dropped 7 bases and J dropped 4; count of bases not matched to a gene: 10. The CDR3 is made up of 15 amino acids.

Worth noting for this clone: One junction end does not reproduce the germline sequence, and a read error may be involved. CDR3 DNA: TGTGCCAGCAGCTTAAGGCAGGGGACCTCCTACAATAAGCAGTTCTTC. Translated, it gives CASSLRQGTSYNKQFF. The chain joins TRBV7-3 to TRBJ2-1; D possibly corresponds to TRBD1 (6 bases). CDR1 is SGHTA, CDR2 FQGTGA, per germline. The CDR3 length is 16 residues.

The chain carries TRBV28 and TRBJ1-5; D ambiguous. The V gene's germline CDR1 is MDHEN and CDR2 SYDVKM. This CDR3 has 15 amino acids. Trimming cost V 2 bases and J 2 bases, with 10 bases left between them. The CDR3, as DNA: TGTGCCAGCAGTTTAGTTTGGGGAGGCAATCAGCCCCAGCATTTT. It is translated as CASSLVWGGNQPQHF.

This clone was counted only a few times. The chain combines TRBV20-1 with TRBJ1-1; D call uncertain. The germline CDR1 and CDR2 sequences are DFQATT and SNEGSKA (reference sequence). This CDR3 has 10 residues. Deletions cut 7 bases from V and 6 bases from J, with 9 bases between. The CDR3 DNA follows: TGCAGTGGAGGGTTCGCTGAAGCTTTCTTT. This translates into CSGGFAEAFF.

This clone appeared many times. The CDR3 is CASSLLAGGQETQYF. In DNA, the CDR3 is TGTGCCAGCAGTTTACTAGCGGGAGGTCAAGAGACCCAGTACTTC. The V call is TRBV27, the J call TRBJ2-5; 11 nucleotides line up with TRBD2. Trimming at V came to 2 bases and at J to 2 bases, leaving 1 base not matched to a gene. The CDR3 is made up of 15 amino acids. CDR1 and CDR2 from the germline V gene are MNHEY and SMNVEV (reference sequence).

The chain links TRBV12-3 or TRBV12-4 to TRBJ2-1; 7 bases are a match to TRBD2. J was trimmed by 9 bases and V by 7 bases; bases with no gene match: 9. There are 13 residues in the CDR3. Here the CDR3 reads CASNPFGGGEQFF. The CDR3 DNA sequence: TGTGCCAGCAATCCCTTTGGGGGGGGTGAGCAGTTCTTC.